This T cell receptor beta chain was obtained from a study of T cell repertoires in cytomegalovirus infection (dated by TCRdb to between 2019 and 2020). About the investigation overall: Alongside well-studied HLA-B-restricted epitopes, the peptide stimulations were aimed at recently identified HLA-C-restricted CMV epitopes, whose presentation resists viral immunomodulation. Donor HLA type was relevant to the analysis, because carriage of CMV infection together with the matching HLA type was indicated by public TCR beta signatures.

Summary of the overall study and its limitations: In both this cohort and an independent cohort of 350 or so donors, the cumulative frequency of public TCR beta family members distinguished carriers of CMV infection plus the relevant HLA type. The ex vivo response was dominated by HLA-C-restricted CMV-specific TCR beta clonotypes, which also provided the single most frequent clonotype in two of eight donors.

TCRdb shows the sequencer as Illumina HiSeq 1500. TCRdb reworked the public reads: Q25 trimming with fastp, MiXCR clone assembly, productive beta chains retained. Rows merge per CDR3 protein into single entries with the most common DNA and genes. The sample profile shows roughly 570,000 distinct CDR3 sequences; roughly 42% of them were found once. The ten largest account for more than 40% of the sample. The treatment or condition label corresponds to: in vitro stimulation with specific CMV peptide epitopes to enrich CMV-specific T cells. The junction shows trimming of 7 bases on V and 6 bases on J, plus 18 bases between the germline ends. Via the germline V gene, CDR1 is SNHLY and CDR2 FYNNEI. The CDR3 measures 14 amino acids from cysteine to phenylalanine. Only CDR3 DNA remains: 42 bases, in frame from the first base. For this clonotype: Its antigen is still unknown. One base away there is no much larger clone; base qualities are not given.

The V and J genes are TRBV2 and TRBJ1-2; TRBD1 is perhaps the D gene, given 6 matching bases. This receptor was obtained from a human donor in good health (CMV status not recorded). Some clones in this sample may be carry-over from other donors' samples. The sequenced sample was cultured PBMCs, obtained from culture after CMV antigen stimulation. The CDR3 region has the sequence CASTLQGRRNGYTF. The nucleotide sequence reads TGTGCCAGCACGTTACAGGGCCGACGTAATGGCTACACCTTC.